A selection of T cell receptor beta chains follows, all from one sample in a study of CD8+ T cells in alopecia areata. Measured with immunoSEQ multiplex PCR; TCRdb has only the in-frame clones, and not every one. The sample gives 140,000 to 150,000 clones, roughly half of which show up once; around 1% is in the top ten. This specimen consisted of CD4+ T cells sorted from blood, obtained at week 0. Receptors originate from a human donor with alopecia areata. CDR3s include the opening cysteine and the closing phenylalanine or tryptophan. Each record gives: J gene, V gene, clone size, D gene, CDR3 protein, CDR3 DNA. D genes are given only for firm matches. Some rows mark clone size as missing; the rest say once, few, many or name a class of expanded clone.

j_gene: TRBJ1-3; v_gene: TRBV7-2; abundance: NA; d_gene: NA; CDR3aa: CASSLEGNTIYF; CDR3nt: TGTGCCAGCAGCTTAGAGGGAAACACCATATATTTT
j_gene: TRBJ1-1; v_gene: TRBV7-9; abundance: NA; d_gene: NA; CDR3aa: CASSFGTEAFF; CDR3nt: TGTGCCAGCAGCTTTGGCACTGAAGCTTTCTTT
j_gene: TRBJ2-1; v_gene: TRBV20-1; abundance: NA; d_gene: NA; CDR3aa: CSASKRDEQFF; CDR3nt: TGCAGTGCTAGTAAGAGGGATGAGCAGTTCTTC
j_gene: TRBJ2-3; v_gene: TRBV19; abundance: NA; d_gene: TRBD2; CDR3aa: CASSPGKGLSTDTQYF; CDR3nt: TGTGCCAGTAGCCCGGGAAAGGGACTAAGCACAGATACGCAGTATTTT
j_gene: TRBJ2-5; v_gene: TRBV29-1; abundance: NA; d_gene: TRBD2; CDR3aa: CSVVGLAGGETQYF; CDR3nt: TGCAGCGTTGTCGGACTAGCGGGAGGAGAGACCCAGTACTTC
j_gene: TRBJ2-3; v_gene: TRBV9; abundance: NA; d_gene: NA; CDR3aa: CASASSTDTQYF; CDR3nt: TGTGCCAGCGCCTCTAGCACAGATACGCAGTATTTT
j_gene: TRBJ2-5; v_gene: TRBV30; abundance: NA; d_gene: TRBD2; CDR3aa: CAWSGGDQETQYF; CDR3nt: TGTGCCTGGAGCGGGGGGGACCAAGAGACCCAGTACTTC
j_gene: TRBJ2-4; v_gene: TRBV19; abundance: NA; d_gene: NA; CDR3aa: CASNHRWDGNIQYF; CDR3nt: TGTGCCAGTAACCACCGCTGGGACGGAAACATTCAGTACTTC
j_gene: TRBJ2-5; v_gene: TRBV27; abundance: NA; d_gene: TRBD1; CDR3aa: CASSPLGQGLFAYF; CDR3nt: TGTGCCAGCAGTCCTTTGGGACAGGGGTTATTCGCGTACTTC
j_gene: TRBJ2-1; v_gene: TRBV19; abundance: few; d_gene: NA; CDR3aa: CASSPASGGDEQFF; CDR3nt: TGTGCCAGTAGTCCCGCCTCCGGGGGTGATGAGCAGTTCTTC
j_gene: TRBJ2-7; v_gene: TRBV6-6; abundance: once; d_gene: TRBD1; CDR3aa: CASRTGSSYEQYF; CDR3nt: TGTGCCAGCAGGACAGGGAGCTCCTACGAGCAGTACTTC
j_gene: TRBJ2-3; v_gene: TRBV7-2; abundance: NA; d_gene: NA; CDR3aa: CASSLASRPSDTQYF; CDR3nt: TGTGCCAGCAGCTTAGCGTCACGGCCTTCAGATACGCAGTATTTT
j_gene: TRBJ2-1; v_gene: TRBV4-3; abundance: NA; d_gene: TRBD2; CDR3aa: CASSSSGRGEQFF; CDR3nt: TGCGCCAGCAGCTCTAGCGGGAGAGGTGAGCAGTTCTTC
j_gene: TRBJ2-3; v_gene: TRBV5-1; abundance: few; d_gene: NA; CDR3aa: CASSGAGGTDTQYF; CDR3nt: TGCGCCAGCTCAGGGGCCGGGGGGACAGACACGCAGTATTTT
j_gene: TRBJ1-5; v_gene: TRBV29-1; abundance: NA; d_gene: TRBD1; CDR3aa: CSVQDRGNGPQHF; CDR3nt: TGCAGCGTCCAGGACAGGGGGAATGGACCCCAGCATTTT
j_gene: TRBJ1-1; v_gene: TRBV7-9; abundance: NA; d_gene: NA; CDR3aa: CASSSTGLGNTEAFF; CDR3nt: TGTGCCAGCAGCTCTACAGGATTGGGGAACACTGAAGCTTTCTTT
j_gene: TRBJ2-5; v_gene: TRBV30; abundance: NA; d_gene: NA; CDR3aa: CAWANRAGETQYF; CDR3nt: TGTGCCTGGGCCAACAGGGCGGGCGAGACCCAGTACTTC
j_gene: TRBJ2-1; v_gene: TRBV5-1; abundance: NA; d_gene: TRBD1; CDR3aa: CASKSGTAYNEQFF; CDR3nt: TGCGCCAGCAAATCCGGGACAGCATACAATGAGCAGTTCTTC
j_gene: TRBJ2-3; v_gene: TRBV11-2; abundance: NA; d_gene: NA; CDR3aa: CASSFSGEGTDTQYF; CDR3nt: TGTGCCAGCAGCTTCTCAGGGGAGGGCACAGATACGCAGTATTTT
j_gene: TRBJ2-1; v_gene: TRBV7-9; abundance: few; d_gene: TRBD2; CDR3aa: CASSSLTSGRRENEQFF; CDR3nt: TGTGCCAGCAGCTCCCTAACTAGCGGGAGACGAGAAAATGAGCAGTTCTTC
j_gene: TRBJ2-1; v_gene: TRBV6-6; abundance: NA; d_gene: NA; CDR3aa: CASSYDGVIDDEQFF; CDR3nt: TGTGCCAGCAGTTATGATGGGGTTATCGACGATGAGCAGTTCTTC
j_gene: TRBJ2-5; v_gene: TRBV4-1; abundance: few; d_gene: NA; CDR3aa: CASSLVGQETQYF; CDR3nt: TGCGCCAGCAGCCTCGTAGGACAAGAGACCCAGTACTTC